This TCR beta chain was documented in a study of T cells in Graves' hyperthyroidism and ophthalmopathy. TCR beta CDR3 region amplification was performed from RNA transcripts. Using the HTBI primer set, a first-round RT-PCR was run on the TCR CDR3. From the multiplex PCR reads, TCRdb called clonotypes with MiXCR, one entry per CDR3 protein. The table lists about 560,000 distinct CDR3 sequences, roughly 17% of them singletons. This clonotype was picked up many times. The specimen sequenced was blood. This sequence was found in a woman aged 18 to 35 with Graves' hyperthyroidism.

CDR3 loop: CSTTHRGAGHGYTF. CDR3 bases: TGCAGTACCACCCACCGGGGGGCAGGGCATGGCTACACCTTC. The rearrangement uses TRBV20-1 and TRBJ1-2, with D possibly TRBD1 on 6 matching bases. The CDR3 has 14 residues. Germline V gene sequence: CDR1 DFQATT, CDR2 SNEGSKA (reference sequence). Trimming cost V 8 bases and J 6 bases, with 22 bases left between them.